The following is a TCR beta chain sequence with its context. Its target is not known. This entry is derived from a study of cytomegalovirus exposure and HLA in healthy donors. Overall study results and limits: According to the study, around 160 TCR beta chains were cytomegalovirus-associated.

Researchers ran the PCR with 60 Vbeta and 13 Jbeta primers. Per the original data handling: The authors later counted roughly 87 million unique TCR beta chains, 9.5 million to 13 million of them shared. Some clones are missing from TCRdb's copy, which holds only in-frame ones; the method was immunoSEQ multiplex PCR. The DNA was the basis for D and trimming; V, J and clone size are from that table. This table has about 100,000 clones, roughly 80% appearing once. The CDR3 loop spans 12 amino acids. V shed 3 bases and J 8 bases; nucleotides not matched to a gene: 1. Germline V gene data show CDR1 as SEHNR and CDR2 as FQNEAQ (reference sequence).

The sample consisted of PBMCs. The chain carries TRBV7-9 and TRBJ1-1; 9 bases fit TRBD1. The TCR comes from a woman aged 60-75 years in good health and CMV-seronegative. The CDR3 loop is CASSLGTGEAFF. The CDR3 nucleotides read TGTGCCAGCAGCTTGGGGACAGGGGAAGCTTTCTTT.